A single sample gave rise to the 29 T cell receptor beta chains below, sequenced in a study of T cells in Graves' hyperthyroidism and ophthalmopathy. Using RNA transcripts as the source, TCR beta CDR3 regions were amplified. HTBI primers drove first-round RT-PCR of the TCR CDR3. TCRdb reprocessed the multiplex PCR reads with MiXCR, giving one entry per CDR3 protein. Among over 350,000 distinct CDR3 sequences, more than 12% were seen once, and the ten largest hold 25% to 30%. Material: blood. These receptors were obtained from a man in his forties or fifties with Graves' ophthalmopathy.

There are many counts of this clonotype. The CDR3 loop reads CASGEQTTGPWETQYF. DNA of the CDR3: TGTGCCAGCGGTGAACAAACGACAGGGCCTTGGGAGACCCAGTACTTC. The rearrangement uses TRBV28 and TRBJ2-5; 7 bases agree with TRBD1. Germline-derived CDR1 and CDR2 are MDHEN and SYDVKM. CDR3 size: 16 residues. V lost 8 bases to trimming and J lost 5 bases; unmatched junction nucleotides: 17.

This clonotype was picked up a small number of times. The genes are TRBV7-9 and TRBJ2-4; D gene unclear. Trimming cost V 4 bases and J 0 bases, with 13 bases left between them. The V gene's germline CDR1 is SEHNR and CDR2 FQNEAQ (reference sequence). This CDR3 is built from 16 residues. The CDR3 sequence: CASSSSIILAKNIQYF. The CDR3, as DNA: TGTGCCAGCAGCTCTAGTATAATCCTAGCCAAAAACATTCAGTACTTC.

Only a few counts were recorded for this clonotype. The chain uses TRBV3-1 and TRBJ1-2; D possibly corresponds to TRBD1 (6 bases). Trimming removed 3 bases at V and 5 bases at J, with 28 bases between. The CDR3 sequence is 19 residues long. CDR1 LGHDT and CDR2 YNNKEL come from the germline V gene (reference sequence). CDR3 region: CASSHGQLTGLGLEYGYTF. For the CDR3, the DNA is TGTGCCAGCAGCCACGGACAGCTGACCGGGTTGGGGCTGGAATATGGCTACACCTTC.

Note on this clonotype: A much larger clone lies one base from this, so it may be a read error. The rearrangement links TRBV30 to TRBJ2-7; the D is unclear. Trimming pared 0 bases from V and 9 bases from J, leaving 9 bases between. This CDR3 has 11 amino acids. Germline CDR1 reads GTSNPN; CDR2 reads SVGIG (reference sequence). Here the CDR3 DNA reads TGTGCCTGGAGTGTAGGATCCAGGCAGTACTTC. This sequence encodes CAWSVGSRQYF.

This clonotype appeared a few times. V and J are TRBV29-1 and TRBJ2-7, with 13 bases that match TRBD2. From germline, CDR1 is SQVTM and CDR2 ANQGSEA. CDR3 length equals 14 residues. The V gene end was trimmed by 6 bases and the J gene end by 4 bases; junction bases not matched to a gene: 6. CDR3 sequence: CSVTTSGRVYEQYF. The CDR3 DNA reads TGCAGCGTGACAACTAGCGGGAGGGTTTACGAGCAGTACTTC.

This clonotype has ten or more counts. The rearrangement uses TRBV20-1 and TRBJ2-7, with 11 bases that match TRBD2. Germline V gene lookup returns CDR1 DFQATT and CDR2 SNEGSKA (reference sequence). Trimming cost V 5 bases and J 2 bases; bases outside gene matches: 5. The CDR3 is 14 amino acids. CDR3 loop: CSAYRLAGTYEQYF. CDR3 DNA: TGCAGTGCTTACCGACTAGCGGGAACCTACGAGCAGTACTTC.

This clonotype was observed many times. The chain joins TRBV30 to TRBJ1-1, with 8 bases lining up with TRBD1. Germline CDR1 is GTSNPN and CDR2 is SVGIG (reference sequence). Unmatched junction bases numbered 5, after V lost 3 bases and J lost 5 bases. CDR3 length: 13 residues. The CDR3 DNA is TGTGCCTGGAGCGTAGACAGGGGAACTGAAGCTTTCTTT. Its protein is CAWSVDRGTEAFF.

This clonotype was counted at least ten times. The chain links TRBV11-2 to TRBJ2-1; TRBD2 is a possible D gene (5 bases). This CDR3 is built from 14 residues. Germline V gives CDR1 SGHAT, CDR2 FQNNGV. Trimming removed 2 bases at V and 10 bases at J, with 15 bases between. Here the CDR3 reads CASSLRGGWKEQFF. In DNA form, the CDR3 reads TGTGCCAGCAGCTTAAGAGGAGGCTGGAAAGAGCAGTTCTTC.

V is TRBV29-1 and J is TRBJ1-3; no clear D gene. This CDR3 is built from 15 residues. The germline V gene has CDR1 SQVTM and CDR2 ANQGSEA. V lost 5 bases and J 0 bases, leaving 14 bases between the germline ends. This chain's CDR3 is CSVLEDGDSGNTIYF. The CDR3, as DNA: TGCAGCGTTCTGGAGGACGGGGACTCTGGAAACACCATATATTTT.

At least ten counts were recorded for this clonotype. This chain joins TRBV4-1 and TRBJ2-5; 7 bases match TRBD2. Losses at the gene ends were 1 base for V and 5 bases for J; bases not matched to a gene: 13. The germline V gene has CDR1 MGHRA and CDR2 YSYEKL. The CDR3 contains 17 residues. The CDR3 region has the DNA TGCGCCAGCAGCCAAGGGGGCGGGAGCATCATCGGGGAGACCCAGTACTTC. It specifies CASSQGGGSIIGETQYF.

This chain connects TRBV6-1 to TRBJ2-3; 9 bases fit TRBD2. The V gene end was trimmed by 6 bases and the J gene end by 0 bases; junction bases not matched to a gene: 7. Per the germline V gene, CDR1 is MNHNS and CDR2 is SASEGT. This CDR3 is built from 16 residues. The CDR3 DNA is TGTGCCAGCAGAGCGGTAGCGGGAGTGAGCACAGATACGCAGTATTTT. Its protein is CASRAVAGVSTDTQYF.

This clonotype was seen many times. The chain couples TRBV13 to TRBJ2-7; maybe TRBD1 (5 bases). CDR3 size: 15 residues. CDR1 is PRHDT and CDR2 is FYEKMQ in the germline V gene (reference sequence). V was clipped by 5 bases and J by 2 bases, with 16 bases between them. In nucleotides, the CDR3 is TGTGCCAGCAGCCCCCGACAGCCGGGCGCCTACGAGCAGTACTTC. Its translation: CASSPRQPGAYEQYF.

The chain links TRBV6-2 or TRBV6-3 to TRBJ2-3, with D perhaps TRBD2 (5 bases). V was cut by 6 bases and J by 2 bases, with 15 bases left in between. This CDR3 contains 15 residues. CDR1 and CDR2 from the germline V gene are MNHEY and SVGEGT. The CDR3 loop is CASRPWRRITDTQYF. The CDR3 nucleotides are TGTGCCAGCAGACCGTGGAGGCGGATCACAGATACGCAGTATTTT.

This clonotype was seen at least ten times. The chain carries TRBV3-1 and TRBJ2-7, with TRBD2 matching over 9 bases. CDR1 is LGHDT and CDR2 is YNNKEL in the germline V gene (reference sequence). This CDR3 has 18 residues. V dropped 4 bases and J dropped 6; count of bases not matched to a gene: 19. The CDR3 here is CASSRVLAGLVGYSEQYF. The DNA of the CDR3 is TGTGCCAGCAGCCGTGTGCTAGCGGGACTTGTTGGATACTCCGAGCAGTACTTC.

This clonotype was counted ten times or more. The chain recombines TRBV18 with TRBJ2-1, with TRBD1 identical over 7 bases. J was trimmed by 5 bases and V by 3 bases; bases with no gene match: 7. CDR1 is KGHSH and CDR2 is LQKENI in the germline V gene. This CDR3 region has 15 residues. CDR3 residues: CASSPKTGIHNEQFF. The CDR3 DNA reads as TGTGCCAGCTCACCTAAGACAGGGATCCACAATGAGCAGTTCTTC.

Ten or more counts support this clonotype. The chain uses TRBV12-3 or TRBV12-4 and TRBJ2-1; TRBD1 matches 8 bases. Unmatched junction bases numbered 7, after V lost 5 bases and J lost 4 bases. This CDR3 contains 15 residues. CDR3: CASSPRQGTYNEQFF. CDR3 in DNA: TGTGCCAGCAGTCCGCGACAGGGGACTTACAATGAGCAGTTCTTC.

This clonotype was counted many times. The CDR3 sequence is CASSYFGGNEQFF. In DNA, the CDR3 is TGTGCCAGCAGTTATTTCGGGGGCAATGAGCAGTTCTTC. The gene calls are TRBV6-1 and TRBJ2-1, with a weak D call TRBD2 (6 bases). Germline assignment: CDR1 MNHNS and CDR2 SASEGT. V was trimmed by 5 bases and J by 6 bases, leaving 11 bases between them. The CDR3 is 13 residues long.

In this sample, this clonotype turned up a few times. The chain carries TRBV16 and TRBJ2-1, with 8 bases fitting TRBD2. V was clipped by 3 bases and J by 3 bases; unmatched bases: 7. Germline lookup yields CDR1 KGHSY and CDR2 FQNENV. The CDR3 loop spans 16 amino acids. CDR3 loop: CASSHPGLGGYNEQFF. The CDR3 nucleotides read TGTGCCAGCAGCCATCCGGGACTAGGTGGCTACAATGAGCAGTTCTTC. Combining the CDR3 with reference TRBV16 and TRBJ2-1 gives the whole variable domain GEEVAQTPKHLVRGEGQKAKLYCAPIKGHSYVFWYQQVLKNEFKFLISFQNENVFDETGMPKERFSAKCLPNSPCSLEIQATKLEDSAVYFCASSHPGLGGYNEQFFGPGTRLTVL.

With regard to this clonotype: A much larger clone lies a single base off, so this may be a read error. V usage is TRBV6-1 and J usage is TRBJ2-1; weak D call: TRBD1 (6 bases). This CDR3 spans 17 amino acids. Trimming stripped 6 bases from V and 0 bases from J, with 18 bases between. From germline, CDR1 is MNHNS and CDR2 SASEGT. Here the CDR3 reads CASSPLGGVSSYNEQFF. CDR3 in DNA: TGTGCCAGCAGCCCTTTAGGGGGAGTAAGCTCCTACAATGAGCAGTTCTTC.

Only a few counts were recorded for this clonotype. V gene TRBV27 combines with J gene TRBJ1-6, with unresolved D. The CDR3 contains 14 residues. Germline values: CDR1 MNHEY, CDR2 SMNVEV (reference sequence). With 6 bases removed from V and 2 bases from J, the gap between germline ends came to 8 bases. The CDR3 nucleotides are TGTGCCAGCAGCCAGGATCCCTATAATTCACCCCTCCACTTT. It is translated as CASSQDPYNSPLHF.

There are a few counts of this clonotype. The gene calls are TRBV19 and TRBJ2-1; 7 nucleotides agree with TRBD1. Germline CDR1 and CDR2: LNHDA and SQIVND (reference sequence). The CDR3 runs to 16 residues. Germline trimming cut 1 base from V and 2 bases from J; bases unmatched to any gene: 5. The CDR3 is CASSIVMGQTYNEQFF. Written as DNA, the CDR3 is TGTGCCAGTAGTATAGTTATGGGACAGACCTACAATGAGCAGTTCTTC.

The sample holds many counts of this clonotype. This chain connects TRBV30 to TRBJ1-5; a possible D gene is TRBD1 (5 bases). The CDR3 is 14 residues long. Deletions cut 0 bases from V and 6 bases from J, with 12 bases between. The germline V gene has CDR1 GTSNPN and CDR2 SVGIG (reference sequence). CDR3 DNA: TGTGCCTGGAGTGTAGGGCAGGGCGGTCAGCCCCAGCATTTT. This codes for CAWSVGQGGQPQHF.

This clonotype was seen more than once but under ten times. The chain recombines TRBV28 with TRBJ2-3; 9 bases fit TRBD1. Germline CDR1 reads MDHEN; CDR2 reads SYDVKM. CDR3 length: 14 residues. With V trimmed by 6 bases and J by 2 bases, 3 bases remained unmatched. The CDR3 nucleotides are TGTGCCAGCAGGACAGGGGGTGTCACAGATACGCAGTATTTT. This sequence encodes CASRTGGVTDTQYF. The whole variable domain, filled in from reference TRBV28 and TRBJ2-3, reads DVKVTQSSRYLVKRTGEKVFLECVQDMDHENMFWYRQDPGLGLRLIYFSYDVKMKEKGDIPEGYSVSREKKERFSLILESASTNQTSMYLCASRTGGVTDTQYFGPGTRLTVL.

This clonotype occurred many times. The CDR3, as DNA: TGTGCCAGCACCTCAGACAGGGGCGGGGGAGATACGCAGTATTTT. It encodes CASTSDRGGGDTQYF. This rearrangement joins TRBV12-3 or TRBV12-4 to TRBJ2-3; D may be TRBD1 (8 bases). V was pared by 7 bases and J by 5 bases, with 19 bases between. This CDR3 spans 15 amino acids.

This clonotype has at least ten counts. This chain links TRBV3-1 with TRBJ1-1; no definite D call. Trimming took 4 bases from V and 6 from J, leaving 15 bases between them. Germline CDR1 and CDR2: LGHDT and YNNKEL (reference sequence). The CDR3 has 14 amino acids. DNA of the CDR3: TGTGCCAGCAGCCCCCGGGTCTCTCCTTCTGAAGCTTTCTTT. Protein product: CASSPRVSPSEAFF.

The V and J genes are TRBV4-1 and TRBJ2-3, with 14 nucleotides matching TRBD2. Trimming at V came to 2 bases and at J to 5 bases, leaving 9 bases not matched to a gene. The germline V gene encodes CDR1 MGHRA and CDR2 YSYEKL. CDR3 size: 18 residues. In DNA form, the CDR3 reads TGCGCCAGCAGCCAAACCGCGACTAGCGGGAGGGCGGAAGATACGCAGTATTTT. This sequence encodes CASSQTATSGRAEDTQYF.

This clonotype was recorded a few times. This rearrangement joins TRBV7-3 to TRBJ2-2; the D is unclear. Per germline, CDR1 SGHTA and CDR2 FQGTGA. V shed 1 base and J shed 5 bases, with 11 bases lying between them. The CDR3 runs to 15 residues. The CDR3 is CASSLIQTGTGELFF. Here the CDR3 DNA reads TGTGCCAGCAGCTTAATACAGACCGGAACCGGGGAGCTGTTTTTT.

In its sample, this clonotype was seen many times. This rearrangement joins TRBV20-1 to TRBJ2-3; D may correspond to TRBD1 or TRBD2 (5 bases each). Trimming shortened V by 1 base and J by 1 base, and 9 bases separated the two germline ends. The CDR3 is 14 amino acids. Germline V gene data show CDR1 as DFQATT and CDR2 as SNEGSKA (reference sequence). In nucleotides, the CDR3 is TGCAGTGCTAGAGGGGGGATCCGCACAGATACGCAGTATTTT. This codes for CSARGGIRTDTQYF.

The CDR3 spells CSANLGPNQPQHF. CDR3 DNA: TGCAGTGCTAATCTAGGACCCAATCAGCCCCAGCATTTT. The gene calls are TRBV20-1 and TRBJ1-5; no definite D call. Per the germline V gene, CDR1 is DFQATT and CDR2 is SNEGSKA (reference sequence). The CDR3 runs to 13 residues. The V and J ends lost 4 bases and 3 bases respectively, with 10 bases between them.